This entry describes one TCR beta chain. Each CDR3 protein gets one entry after TCRdb re-called the PCR reads with MiXCR. Found here are about 93,000 distinct CDR3 sequences, about 50% of them singletons; the top ten hold roughly a tenth. This sample is drawn from a study of CDR3 diversity in severe acne. The CDR3 is 16 residues long. Germline lookup yields CDR1 MGHRA and CDR2 YSYEKL. V lost 8 bases to trimming and J lost 6 bases; unmatched junction nucleotides: 19. What was sequenced was blood. The clonotype was recovered from a male donor in good health, serving as a control. The chain employs TRBV4-1 and TRBJ2-7; 7 nucleotides agree with TRBD1. The CDR3 loop is CASARLTGQRTGEQYF. The DNA of the CDR3 is TGCGCCAGCGCGCGCCTGACGGGACAGCGGACGGGCGAGCAGTACTTC.